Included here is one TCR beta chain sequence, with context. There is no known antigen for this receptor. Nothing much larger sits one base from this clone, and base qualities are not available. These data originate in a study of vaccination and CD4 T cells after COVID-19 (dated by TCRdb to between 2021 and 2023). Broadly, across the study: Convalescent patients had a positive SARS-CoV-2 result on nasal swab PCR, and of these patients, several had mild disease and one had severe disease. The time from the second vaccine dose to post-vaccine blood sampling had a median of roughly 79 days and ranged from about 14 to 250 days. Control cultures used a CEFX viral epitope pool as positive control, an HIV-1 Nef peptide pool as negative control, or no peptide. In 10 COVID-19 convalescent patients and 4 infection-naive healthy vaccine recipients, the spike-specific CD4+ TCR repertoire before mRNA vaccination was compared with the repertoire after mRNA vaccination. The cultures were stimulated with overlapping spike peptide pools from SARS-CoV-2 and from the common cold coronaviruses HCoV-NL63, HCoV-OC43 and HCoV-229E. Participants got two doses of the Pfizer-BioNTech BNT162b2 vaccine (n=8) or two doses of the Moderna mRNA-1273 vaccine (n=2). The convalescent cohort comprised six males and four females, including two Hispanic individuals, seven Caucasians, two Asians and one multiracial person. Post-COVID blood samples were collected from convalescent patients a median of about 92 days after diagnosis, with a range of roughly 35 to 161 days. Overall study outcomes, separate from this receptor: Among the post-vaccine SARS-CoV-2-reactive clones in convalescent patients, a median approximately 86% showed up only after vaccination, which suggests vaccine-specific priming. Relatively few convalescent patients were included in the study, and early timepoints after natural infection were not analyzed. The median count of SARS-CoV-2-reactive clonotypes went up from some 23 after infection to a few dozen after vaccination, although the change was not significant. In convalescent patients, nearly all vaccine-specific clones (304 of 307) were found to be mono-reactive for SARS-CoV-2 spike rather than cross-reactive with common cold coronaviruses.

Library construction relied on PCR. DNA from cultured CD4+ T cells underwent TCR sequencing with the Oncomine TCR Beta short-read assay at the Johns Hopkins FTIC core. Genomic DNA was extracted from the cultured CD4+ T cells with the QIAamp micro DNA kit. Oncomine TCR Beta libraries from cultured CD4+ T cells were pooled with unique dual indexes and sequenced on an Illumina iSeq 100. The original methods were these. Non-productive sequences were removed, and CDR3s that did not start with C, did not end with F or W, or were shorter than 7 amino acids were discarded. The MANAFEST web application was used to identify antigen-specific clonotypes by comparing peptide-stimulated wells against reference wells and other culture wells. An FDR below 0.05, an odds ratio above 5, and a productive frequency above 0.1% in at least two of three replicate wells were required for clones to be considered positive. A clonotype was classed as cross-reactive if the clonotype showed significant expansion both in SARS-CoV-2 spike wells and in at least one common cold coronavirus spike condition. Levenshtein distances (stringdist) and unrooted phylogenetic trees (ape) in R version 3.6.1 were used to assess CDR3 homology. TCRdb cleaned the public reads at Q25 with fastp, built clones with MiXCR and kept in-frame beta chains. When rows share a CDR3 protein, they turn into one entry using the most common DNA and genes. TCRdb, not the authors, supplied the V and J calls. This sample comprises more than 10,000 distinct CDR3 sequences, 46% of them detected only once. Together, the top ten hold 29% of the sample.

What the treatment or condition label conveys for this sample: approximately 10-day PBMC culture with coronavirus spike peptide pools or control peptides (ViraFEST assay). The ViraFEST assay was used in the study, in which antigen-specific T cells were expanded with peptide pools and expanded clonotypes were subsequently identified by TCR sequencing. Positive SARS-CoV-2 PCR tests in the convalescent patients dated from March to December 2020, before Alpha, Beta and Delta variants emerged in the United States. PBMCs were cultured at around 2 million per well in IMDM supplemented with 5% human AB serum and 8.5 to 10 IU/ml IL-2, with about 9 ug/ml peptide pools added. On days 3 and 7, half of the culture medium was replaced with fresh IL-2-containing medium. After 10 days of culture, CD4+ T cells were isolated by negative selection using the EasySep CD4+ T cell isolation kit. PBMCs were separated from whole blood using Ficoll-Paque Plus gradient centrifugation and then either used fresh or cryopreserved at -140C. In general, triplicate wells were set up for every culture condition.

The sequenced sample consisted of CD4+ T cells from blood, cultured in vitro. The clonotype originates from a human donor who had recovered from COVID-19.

The DNA sequence follows: TGTGCCAGCAGTCCGACAGGCGCAAGCAATCAGCCCCAGCATTTT. It codes for CASSPTGASNQPQHF. This chain joins TRBV6-1 to TRBJ1-5; TRBD1 might be the D gene, on 6 matching bases. The CDR3 contains 15 residues, cysteine and phenylalanine counted. CDR3 DNA only is kept here, 45 bases in frame from base 1. The germline V gene sets CDR1 to MNHNS and CDR2 to SASEGT. Cut back by 5 bases and 1 base, the V and J ends lie 12 bases apart.